This T cell receptor (beta chain) was identified during a study of T cell repertoires in cytomegalovirus infection (dated by TCRdb to about 2019). Notes on the research overall: Peptide stimulations targeted recently identified HLA-C-restricted CMV epitopes, whose presentation resists viral immunomodulation, together with well-studied HLA-B-restricted epitopes. Because public TCR beta signatures pointed to carriage of CMV infection together with the matching HLA type, the HLA type of each donor mattered for the analysis.

On the study overall, not on this receptor specifically: In the ex vivo response, HLA-C-restricted CMV-specific TCR beta clonotypes were dominant, and in two of eight donors the single most frequent clonotype came from this HLA-C-restricted group. Carriers of CMV infection plus the relevant HLA type were discriminated by the cumulative frequency of public TCR beta family members in the study cohort and in an independent approximately 400-donor cohort.

Sample treatment or condition, as interpreted from the label and publication: in vitro stimulation with specific CMV peptide epitopes to enrich CMV-specific T cells. Including cysteine and phenylalanine, the CDR3 has 13 amino acids. Only CDR3 DNA is held: 39 bases, read in frame from base 1. At the junction V is shortened by 4 bases and J by 7 bases, with 11 bases in between. According to the germline V gene, CDR1 reads ENHRY and CDR2 reads SYGVKD. The reads were generated on an Illumina HiSeq 1500. TCRdb handled the public reads itself, with Q25 trimming in fastp and clone calling in MiXCR, and kept productive beta chains. Identical CDR3 proteins give one entry, which carries the most common genes and DNA. The sample contains hundreds of thousands of distinct CDR3 sequences, roughly a third of them found a single time. Of the sample, 18% falls within the top ten clones. Turning to this clonotype: Its binding antigen is unknown. There are no base qualities to consult, and no much larger clone falls within one base.

The sequence came from a human donor in good health (CMV status not recorded). Some clones in this sample may be carry-over from other donors' samples. Recombination joined TRBV10-3 with TRBJ2-1; the D segment might be TRBD1 or TRBD2, since each matches 5 bases. This specimen consisted of cultured PBMCs, obtained from culture after CMV antigen stimulation. The CDR3 protein sequence reads: CAISGIEGNEQFF. The sequenced DNA: TGTGCCATCAGTGGGATCGAGGGGAATGAGCAGTTCTTC.